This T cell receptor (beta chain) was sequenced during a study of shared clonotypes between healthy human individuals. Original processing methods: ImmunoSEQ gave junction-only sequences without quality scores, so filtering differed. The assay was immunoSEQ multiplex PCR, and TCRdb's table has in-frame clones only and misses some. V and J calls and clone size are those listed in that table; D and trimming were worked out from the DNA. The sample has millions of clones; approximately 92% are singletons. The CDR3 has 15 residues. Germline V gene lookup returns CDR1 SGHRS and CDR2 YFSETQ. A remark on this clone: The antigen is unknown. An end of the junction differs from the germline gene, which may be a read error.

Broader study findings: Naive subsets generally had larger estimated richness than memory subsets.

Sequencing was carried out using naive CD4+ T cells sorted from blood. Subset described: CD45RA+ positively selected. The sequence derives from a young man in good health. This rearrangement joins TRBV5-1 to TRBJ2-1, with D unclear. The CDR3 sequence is CASSLGLLENNEQFF. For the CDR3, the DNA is TGTGCCAGCAGCTTGGGCCTCCTAGAGAATAATGAGCAGTTCTTC.